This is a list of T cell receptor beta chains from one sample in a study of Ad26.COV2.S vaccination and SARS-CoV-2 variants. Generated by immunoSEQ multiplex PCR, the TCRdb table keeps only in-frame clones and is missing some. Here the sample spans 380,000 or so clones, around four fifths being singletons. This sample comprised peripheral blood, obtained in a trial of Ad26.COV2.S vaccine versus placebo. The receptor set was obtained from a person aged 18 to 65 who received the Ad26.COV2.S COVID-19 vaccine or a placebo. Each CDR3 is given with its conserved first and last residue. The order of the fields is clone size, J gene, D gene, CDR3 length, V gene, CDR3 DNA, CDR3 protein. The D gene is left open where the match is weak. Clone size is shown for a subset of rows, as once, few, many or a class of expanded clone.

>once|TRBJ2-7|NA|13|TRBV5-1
TGCGCCAGCCGGTTTCGTAAATCGGACGAGCAGTACTTC
CASRFRKSDEQYF
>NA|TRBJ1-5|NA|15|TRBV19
TGTGCCAGTACCCCCATCGGGCGTACGAATCAGCCCCAGCATTTT
CASTPIGRTNQPQHF
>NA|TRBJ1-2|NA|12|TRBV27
TGTGCCAGCAGCTTCGGGGGCCCCGACTACACCTTC
CASSFGGPDYTF
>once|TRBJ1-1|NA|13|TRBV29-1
TGCAGCGTTGAAGTACCATGGACGCCTGAAGCTTTCTTT
CSVEVPWTPEAFF
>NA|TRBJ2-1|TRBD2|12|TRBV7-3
TGTGCCAGCAGCCTGACAGCGGGGGAGCAGTTCTTC
CASSLTAGEQFF
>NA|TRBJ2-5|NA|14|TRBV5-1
TGCGCCAGCAGCTTGGGGCAGCAACAAGAGACCCAGTACTTC
CASSLGQQQETQYF
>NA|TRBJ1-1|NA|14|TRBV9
TGTGCCAGCAGCGTGTTCCCTGTGAACACTGAAGCTTTCTTT
CASSVFPVNTEAFF
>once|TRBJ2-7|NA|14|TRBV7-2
TGTGCCAGCAGCTTAGACGGGGCTAGCCGCGAGCAGTACTTC
CASSLDGASREQYF
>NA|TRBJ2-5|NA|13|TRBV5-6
TGTGCCAGCAGCTTGGGGGGGCTTGAGACCCAGTACTTC
CASSLGGLETQYF
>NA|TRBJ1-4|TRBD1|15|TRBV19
TGTGCCAGTAGTATGGGCAGGGGGACTAATGAAAAACTGTTTTTT
CASSMGRGTNEKLFF
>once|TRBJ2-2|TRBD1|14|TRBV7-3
TGTGCCAGCAGCTTATCCACAGGGGTGACCCCTCTGTTTTTT
CASSLSTGVTPLFF
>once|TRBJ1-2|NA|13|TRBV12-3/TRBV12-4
TGTGCCAGCAGTTTAGGGGGGCCTCGGGGCTACACCTTC
CASSLGGPRGYTF
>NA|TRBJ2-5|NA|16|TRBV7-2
TGTGCCAGCAGCTTAGCGGGGCAGGGGGGGCAAGAGACCCAGTACTTC
CASSLAGQGGQETQYF
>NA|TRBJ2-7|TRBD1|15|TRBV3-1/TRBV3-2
TGTGCCAGCAGCCTTTTCCGGACAGGGGGCTACGAGCAGTACTTC
CASSLFRTGGYEQYF
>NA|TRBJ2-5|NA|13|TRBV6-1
TGTGCCAGCAGTGAAATGGGGCGGGAGACCCAGTACTTC
CASSEMGRETQYF
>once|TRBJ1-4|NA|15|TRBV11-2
TGTGCCAGCAGCCCTCGGACGGCATATAATGAAAAACTGTTTTTT
CASSPRTAYNEKLFF
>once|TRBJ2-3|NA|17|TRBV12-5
TGTGCTAGTGGTTTGGTCTTAGGTCGAGGGAGCACAGATACGCAGTATTTT
CASGLVLGRGSTDTQYF
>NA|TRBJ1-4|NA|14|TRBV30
TGTGCCTGGAGTGCAAGGCCAACTAATGAAAAACTGTTTTTT
CAWSARPTNEKLFF
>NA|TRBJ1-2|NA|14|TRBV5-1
TGCGCCAGCAGCTTGGCCCAGCAATACTATGGCTACACCTTC
CASSLAQQYYGYTF
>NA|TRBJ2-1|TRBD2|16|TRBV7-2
TGTGCCAGCAGCTTATACGCGCGGGGGGTTCCTATTGAGCAGTTCTTC
CASSLYARGVPIEQFF
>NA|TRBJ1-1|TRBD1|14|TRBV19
TGTGCCAGTAGTCCCAGAACAGGGGACACTGAAGCTTTCTTT
CASSPRTGDTEAFF
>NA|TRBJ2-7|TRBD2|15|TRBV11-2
TGTGCCAGCAGTTCTCTAGGGACTAGCGGGTACGAGCAGTACTTC
CASSSLGTSGYEQYF
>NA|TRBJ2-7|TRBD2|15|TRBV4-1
TGCGCCAGCAGCCTCAGCCCTAGCGGCCCCTACGAGCAGTACTTC
CASSLSPSGPYEQYF
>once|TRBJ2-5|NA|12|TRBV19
TGTGCCAGTAGTATGGGGGCGGGGACCCAGTACTTC
CASSMGAGTQYF
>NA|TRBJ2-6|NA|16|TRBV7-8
TGTGCCAGCAGCTTAATGGGGATCTCTGGGGCCAACGTCCTGACTTTC
CASSLMGISGANVLTF
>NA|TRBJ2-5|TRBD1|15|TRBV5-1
TGCGCCAGCAGCCCTGGACAGGGACCCCAAGAGACCCAGTACTTC
CASSPGQGPQETQYF
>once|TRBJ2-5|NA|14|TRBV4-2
TGTGCCAGCCGAACAATCCGGGACCGCGGGACCCAGTACTTC
CASRTIRDRGTQYF
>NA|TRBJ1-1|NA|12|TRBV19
TGTGCCAGTAGTCCTGGACGACCCGCAGCTTTCTTT
CASSPGRPAAFF
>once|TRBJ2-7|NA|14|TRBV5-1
TGCGCCAGCAGCTTTAGGCAGGGATGGGACGAGCAGTACTTC
CASSFRQGWDEQYF